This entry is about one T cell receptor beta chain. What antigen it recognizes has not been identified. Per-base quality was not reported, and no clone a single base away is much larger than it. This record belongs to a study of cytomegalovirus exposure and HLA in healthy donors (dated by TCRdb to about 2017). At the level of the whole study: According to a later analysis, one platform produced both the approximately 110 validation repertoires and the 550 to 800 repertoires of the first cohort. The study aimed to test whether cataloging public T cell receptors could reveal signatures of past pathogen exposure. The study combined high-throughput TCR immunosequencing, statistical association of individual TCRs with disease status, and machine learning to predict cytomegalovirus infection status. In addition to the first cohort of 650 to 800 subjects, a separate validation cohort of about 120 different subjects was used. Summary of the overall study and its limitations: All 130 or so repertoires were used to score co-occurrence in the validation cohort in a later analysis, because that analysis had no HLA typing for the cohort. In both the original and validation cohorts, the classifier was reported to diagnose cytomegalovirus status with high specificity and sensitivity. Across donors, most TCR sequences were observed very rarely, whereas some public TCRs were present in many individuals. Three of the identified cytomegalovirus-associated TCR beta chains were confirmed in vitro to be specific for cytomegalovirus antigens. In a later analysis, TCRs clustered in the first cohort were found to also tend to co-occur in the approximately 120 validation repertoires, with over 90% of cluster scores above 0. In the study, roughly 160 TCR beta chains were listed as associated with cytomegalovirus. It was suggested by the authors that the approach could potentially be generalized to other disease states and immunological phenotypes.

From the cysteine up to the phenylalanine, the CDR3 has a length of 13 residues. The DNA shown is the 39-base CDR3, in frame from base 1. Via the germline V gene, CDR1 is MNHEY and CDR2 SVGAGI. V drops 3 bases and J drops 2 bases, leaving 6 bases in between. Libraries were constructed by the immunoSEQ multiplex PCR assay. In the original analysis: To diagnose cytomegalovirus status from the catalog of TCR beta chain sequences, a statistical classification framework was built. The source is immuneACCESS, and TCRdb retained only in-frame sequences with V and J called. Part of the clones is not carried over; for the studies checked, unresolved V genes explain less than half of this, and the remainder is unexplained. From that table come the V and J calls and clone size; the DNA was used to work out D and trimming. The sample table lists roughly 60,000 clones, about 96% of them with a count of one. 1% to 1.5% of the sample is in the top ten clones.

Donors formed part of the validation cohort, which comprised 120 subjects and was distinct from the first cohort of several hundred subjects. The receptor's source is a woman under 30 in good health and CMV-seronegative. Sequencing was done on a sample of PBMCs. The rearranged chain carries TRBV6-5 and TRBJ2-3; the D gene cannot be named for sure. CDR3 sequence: CASSYVYTDTQYF. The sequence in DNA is TGTGCCAGCAGTTATGTCTACACAGATACGCAGTATTTT.